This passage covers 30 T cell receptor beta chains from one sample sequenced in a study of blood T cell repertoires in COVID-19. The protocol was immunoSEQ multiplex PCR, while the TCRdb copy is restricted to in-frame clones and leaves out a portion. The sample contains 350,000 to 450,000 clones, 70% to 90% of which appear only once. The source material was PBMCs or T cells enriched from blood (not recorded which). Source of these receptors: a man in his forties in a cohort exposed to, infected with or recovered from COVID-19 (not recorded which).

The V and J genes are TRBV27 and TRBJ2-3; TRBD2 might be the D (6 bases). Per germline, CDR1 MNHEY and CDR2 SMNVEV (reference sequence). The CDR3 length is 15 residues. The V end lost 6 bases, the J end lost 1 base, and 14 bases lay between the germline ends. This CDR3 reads CASSPRGTRTDTQYF. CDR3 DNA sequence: TGTGCCAGCAGCCCTCGGGGGACCCGCACAGATACGCAGTATTTT.

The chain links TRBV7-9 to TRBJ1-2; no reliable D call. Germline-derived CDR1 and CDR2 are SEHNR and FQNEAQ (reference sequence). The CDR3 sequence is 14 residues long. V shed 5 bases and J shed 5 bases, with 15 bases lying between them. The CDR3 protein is CASSPPGTGYGYTF. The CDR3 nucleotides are TGTGCCAGCAGCCCACCCGGAACGGGGTATGGCTACACCTTC.

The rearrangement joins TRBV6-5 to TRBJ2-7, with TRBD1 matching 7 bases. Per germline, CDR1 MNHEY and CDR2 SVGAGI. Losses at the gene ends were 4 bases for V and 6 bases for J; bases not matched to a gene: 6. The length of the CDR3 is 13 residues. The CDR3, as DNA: TGTGCCAGCAGTTTCGACAGGGTGGGCGAGCAGTACTTC. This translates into CASSFDRVGEQYF.

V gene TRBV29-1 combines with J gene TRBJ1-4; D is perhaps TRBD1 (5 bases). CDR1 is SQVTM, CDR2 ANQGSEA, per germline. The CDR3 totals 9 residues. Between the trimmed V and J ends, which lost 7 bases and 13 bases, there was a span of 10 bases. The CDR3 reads CSGKRGLFF. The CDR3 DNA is TGCAGCGGAAAAAGGGGACTGTTTTTT.

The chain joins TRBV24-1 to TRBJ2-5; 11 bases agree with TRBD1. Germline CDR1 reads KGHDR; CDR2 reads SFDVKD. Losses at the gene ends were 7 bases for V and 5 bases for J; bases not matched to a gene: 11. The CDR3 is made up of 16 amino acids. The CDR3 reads CATSLGGTGGLETQYF. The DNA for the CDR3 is TGTGCCACCAGCCTAGGCGGGACAGGGGGACTGGAGACCCAGTACTTC.

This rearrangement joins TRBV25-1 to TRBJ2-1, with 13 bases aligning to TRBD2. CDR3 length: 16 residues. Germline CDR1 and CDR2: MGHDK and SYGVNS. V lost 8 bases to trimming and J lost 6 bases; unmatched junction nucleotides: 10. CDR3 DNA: TGTGCCAGCGGAACCCCGGGACTAGCGGGAAGCAATGAGCAGTTCTTC. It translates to CASGTPGLAGSNEQFF.

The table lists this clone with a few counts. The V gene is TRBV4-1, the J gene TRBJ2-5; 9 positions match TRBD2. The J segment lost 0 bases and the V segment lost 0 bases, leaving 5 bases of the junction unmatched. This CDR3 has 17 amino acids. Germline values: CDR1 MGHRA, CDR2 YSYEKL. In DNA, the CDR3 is TGCGCCAGCAGCCAAGATGGCTCTAGCGGGGACCAAGAGACCCAGTACTTC. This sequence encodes CASSQDGSSGDQETQYF.

The CDR3 DNA sequence: TGTGCCAGCTCACCTAATCAGGGAAAAGAGACCCAGTACTTC. Translated: CASSPNQGKETQYF. The chain carries TRBV18 and TRBJ2-5; D perhaps matches TRBD1 (5 bases). CDR1 and CDR2 (germline): KGHSH, LQKENI. With 3 bases removed from V and 3 bases from J, the gap between germline ends came to 11 bases. CDR3 length: 14 amino acids.

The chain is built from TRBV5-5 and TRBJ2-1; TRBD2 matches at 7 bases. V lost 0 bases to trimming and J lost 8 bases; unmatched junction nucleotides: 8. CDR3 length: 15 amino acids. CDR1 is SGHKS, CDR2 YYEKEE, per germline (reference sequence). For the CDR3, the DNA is TGTGCCAGCAGCTTGGCCCCGCCTAGCGGTCATGAGCAGTTCTTC. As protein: CASSLAPPSGHEQFF. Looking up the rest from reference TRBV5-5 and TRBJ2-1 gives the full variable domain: DAGVTQSPTHLIKTRGQQVTLRCSPISGHKSVSWYQQVLGQGPQFIFQYYEKEERGRGNFPDRFSARQFPNYSSELNVNALLLGDSALYLCASSLAPPSGHEQFFGPGTRLTVL.

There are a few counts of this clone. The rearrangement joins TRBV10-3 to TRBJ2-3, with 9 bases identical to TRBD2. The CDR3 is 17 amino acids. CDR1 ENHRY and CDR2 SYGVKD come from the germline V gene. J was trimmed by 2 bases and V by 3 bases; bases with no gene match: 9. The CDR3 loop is CAISDPVLAGFTDTQYF. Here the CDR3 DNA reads TGTGCCATCAGTGACCCGGTCCTAGCGGGATTCACAGATACGCAGTATTTT.

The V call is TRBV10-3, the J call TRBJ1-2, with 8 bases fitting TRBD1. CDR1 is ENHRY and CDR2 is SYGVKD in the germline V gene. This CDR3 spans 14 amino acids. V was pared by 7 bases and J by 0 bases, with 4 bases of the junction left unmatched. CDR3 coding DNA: TGTGCCATCACCGACAGGGGACCTAACTATGGCTACACCTTC. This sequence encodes CAITDRGPNYGYTF.

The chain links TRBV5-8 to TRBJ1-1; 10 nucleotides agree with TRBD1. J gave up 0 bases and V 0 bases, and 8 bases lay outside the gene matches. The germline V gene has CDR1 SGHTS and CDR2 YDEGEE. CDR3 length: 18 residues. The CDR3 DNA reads TGTGCCAGCAGCTTGGCCAGGGGCGGGACAGGGGTGAACACTGAAGCTTTCTTT. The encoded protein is CASSLARGGTGVNTEAFF.

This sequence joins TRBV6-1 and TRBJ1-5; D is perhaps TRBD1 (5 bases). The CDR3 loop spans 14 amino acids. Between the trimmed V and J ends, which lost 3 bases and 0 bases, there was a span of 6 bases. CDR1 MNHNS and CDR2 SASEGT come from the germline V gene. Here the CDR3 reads CASSEQGSNQPQHF. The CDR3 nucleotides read TGTGCCAGCAGTGAGCAGGGTAGCAATCAGCCCCAGCATTTT.

CDR3 sequence reads: CASTDSGRRAGELFF. The CDR3 DNA follows: TGTGCCAGCACCGATAGCGGGAGGAGGGCCGGGGAGCTGTTTTTT. The chain is built from TRBV7-9 and TRBJ2-2; TRBD2 aligns across 10 bases. Germline loops: CDR1 SEHNR, CDR2 FQNEAQ (reference sequence). This CDR3 has 15 amino acids. After removal of 7 bases from V and 6 bases from J, the junction contained 8 bases not matched to a gene.

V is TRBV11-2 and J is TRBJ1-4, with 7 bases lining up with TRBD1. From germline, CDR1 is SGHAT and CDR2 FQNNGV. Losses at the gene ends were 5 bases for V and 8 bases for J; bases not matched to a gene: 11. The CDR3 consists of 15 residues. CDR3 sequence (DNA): TGTGCCAGCAGCCCGCAACAGGGGTTCCAGGAAAAACTGTTTTTT. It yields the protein CASSPQQGFQEKLFF.

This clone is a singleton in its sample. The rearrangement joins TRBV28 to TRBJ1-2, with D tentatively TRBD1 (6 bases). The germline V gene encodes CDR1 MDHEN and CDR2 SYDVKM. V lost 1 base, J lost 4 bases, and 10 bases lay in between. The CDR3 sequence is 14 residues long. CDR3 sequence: CASSLLGAVYGYTF. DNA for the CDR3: TGTGCCAGCAGTTTATTGGGGGCAGTCTATGGCTACACCTTC.

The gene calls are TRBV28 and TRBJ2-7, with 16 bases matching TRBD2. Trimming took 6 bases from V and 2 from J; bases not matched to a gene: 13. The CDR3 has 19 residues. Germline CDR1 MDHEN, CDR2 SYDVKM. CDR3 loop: CASRFPGTSGRAETYEQYF. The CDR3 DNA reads TGTGCCAGCAGATTCCCCGGGACTAGCGGGAGGGCGGAGACCTACGAGCAGTACTTC.

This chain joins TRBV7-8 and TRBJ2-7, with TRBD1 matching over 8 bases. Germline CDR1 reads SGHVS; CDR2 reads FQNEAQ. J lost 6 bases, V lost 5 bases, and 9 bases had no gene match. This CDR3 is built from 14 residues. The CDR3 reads CASSPRTGSAEQYF. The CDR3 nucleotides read TGTGCCAGCAGCCCCCGGACAGGGTCCGCCGAGCAGTACTTC.

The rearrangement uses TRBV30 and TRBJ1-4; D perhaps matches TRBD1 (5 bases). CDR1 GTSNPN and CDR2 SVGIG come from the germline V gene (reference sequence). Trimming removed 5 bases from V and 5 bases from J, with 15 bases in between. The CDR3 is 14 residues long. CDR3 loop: CAWSLGQANEKLFF. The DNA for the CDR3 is TGTGCCTGGTCCCTGGGGCAGGCGAATGAAAAACTGTTTTTT.

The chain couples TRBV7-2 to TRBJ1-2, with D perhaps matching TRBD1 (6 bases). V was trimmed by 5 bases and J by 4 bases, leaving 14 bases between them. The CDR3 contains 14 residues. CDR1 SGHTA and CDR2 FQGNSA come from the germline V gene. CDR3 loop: CASSPEQGRYGYTF. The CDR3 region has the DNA TGTGCCAGCAGCCCGGAACAGGGCCGCTATGGCTACACCTTC.

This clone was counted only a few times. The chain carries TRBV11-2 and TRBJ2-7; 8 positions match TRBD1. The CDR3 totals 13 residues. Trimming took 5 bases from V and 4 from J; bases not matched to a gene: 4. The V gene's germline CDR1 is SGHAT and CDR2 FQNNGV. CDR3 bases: TGTGCCAGCAGCCGGACAGGGATATACGAGCAGTACTTC. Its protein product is CASSRTGIYEQYF.

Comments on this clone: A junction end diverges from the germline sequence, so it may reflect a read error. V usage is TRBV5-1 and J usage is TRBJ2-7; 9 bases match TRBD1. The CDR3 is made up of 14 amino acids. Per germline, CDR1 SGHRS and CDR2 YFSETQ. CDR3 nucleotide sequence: TGCGCCAGCAGTTTGGACAGGGGAGGATACGAGCAGTACTTC. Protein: CASSLDRGGYEQYF.

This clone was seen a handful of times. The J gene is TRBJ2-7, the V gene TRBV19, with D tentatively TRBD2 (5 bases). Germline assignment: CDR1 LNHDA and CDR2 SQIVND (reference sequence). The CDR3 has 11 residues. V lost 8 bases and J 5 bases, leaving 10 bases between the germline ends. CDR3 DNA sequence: TGTGCCAGTCGGACTGGGGACGAGCAGTACTTC. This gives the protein CASRTGDEQYF. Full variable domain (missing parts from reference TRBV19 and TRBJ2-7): DGGITQSPKYLFRKEGQNVTLSCEQNLNHDAMYWYRQDPGQGLRLIYYSQIVNDFQKGDIAEGYSVSREKKESFPLTVTSAQKNPTAFYLCASRTGDEQYFGPGTRLTVT.

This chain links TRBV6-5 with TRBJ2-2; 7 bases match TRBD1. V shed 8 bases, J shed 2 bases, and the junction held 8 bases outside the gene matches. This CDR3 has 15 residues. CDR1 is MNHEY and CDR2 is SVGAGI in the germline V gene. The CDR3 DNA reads TGTGCCAGCGGGAGACAGGGAAAAAACACCGGGGAGCTGTTTTTT. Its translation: CASGRQGKNTGELFF.

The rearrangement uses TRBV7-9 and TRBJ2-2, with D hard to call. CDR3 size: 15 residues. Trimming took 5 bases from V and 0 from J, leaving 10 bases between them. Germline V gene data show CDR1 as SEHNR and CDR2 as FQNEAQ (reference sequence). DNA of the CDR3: TGTGCCAGCAGCGGTGGAGCCGCGAACACCGGGGAGCTGTTTTTT. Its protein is CASSGGAANTGELFF. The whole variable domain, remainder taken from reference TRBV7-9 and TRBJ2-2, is DTGVSQNPRHKITKRGQNVTFRCDPISEHNRLYWYRQTLGQGPEFLTYFQNEAQLEKSRLLSDRFSAERPKGSFSTLEIQRTEQGDSAMYLCASSGGAANTGELFFGEGSRLTVL.

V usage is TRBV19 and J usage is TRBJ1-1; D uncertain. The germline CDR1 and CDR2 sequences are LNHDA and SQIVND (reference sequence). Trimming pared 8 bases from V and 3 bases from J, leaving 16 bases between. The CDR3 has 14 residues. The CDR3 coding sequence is TGTGCCAGTCGGGAAACGCGGGAAGACACTGAAGCTTTCTTT. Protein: CASRETREDTEAFF.

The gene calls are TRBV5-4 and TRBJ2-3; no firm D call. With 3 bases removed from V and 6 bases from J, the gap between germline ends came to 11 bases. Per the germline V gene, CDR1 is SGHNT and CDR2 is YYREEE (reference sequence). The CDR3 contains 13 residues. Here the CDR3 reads CASSSFERDTQYF. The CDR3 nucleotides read TGTGCCAGCAGCTCATTCGAACGGGATACGCAGTATTTT.

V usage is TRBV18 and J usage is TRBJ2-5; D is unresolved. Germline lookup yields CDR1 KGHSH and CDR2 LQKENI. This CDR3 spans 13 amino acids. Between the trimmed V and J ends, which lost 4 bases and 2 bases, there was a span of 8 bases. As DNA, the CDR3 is TGTGCCAGCTCACTTGCGACTCAAGAGACCCAGTACTTC. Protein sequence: CASSLATQETQYF.

The CDR3 here is CASSPRETYDYGYTF. The CDR3 DNA follows: TGTGCCAGCTCACCCCGGGAGACATATGACTATGGCTACACCTTC. The chain uses TRBV18 and TRBJ1-2; D is unresolved. The CDR3 runs to 15 residues. The germline CDR1 and CDR2 sequences are KGHSH and LQKENI. V lost 3 bases and J lost 3, with 14 bases in between.

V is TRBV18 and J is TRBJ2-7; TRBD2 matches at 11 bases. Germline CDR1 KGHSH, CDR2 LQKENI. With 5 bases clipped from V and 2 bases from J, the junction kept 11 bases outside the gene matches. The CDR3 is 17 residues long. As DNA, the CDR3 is TGTGCCAGCTCAATTCGCCCGGGACTAGCGGAGGCCTACGAGCAGTACTTC. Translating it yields CASSIRPGLAEAYEQYF.